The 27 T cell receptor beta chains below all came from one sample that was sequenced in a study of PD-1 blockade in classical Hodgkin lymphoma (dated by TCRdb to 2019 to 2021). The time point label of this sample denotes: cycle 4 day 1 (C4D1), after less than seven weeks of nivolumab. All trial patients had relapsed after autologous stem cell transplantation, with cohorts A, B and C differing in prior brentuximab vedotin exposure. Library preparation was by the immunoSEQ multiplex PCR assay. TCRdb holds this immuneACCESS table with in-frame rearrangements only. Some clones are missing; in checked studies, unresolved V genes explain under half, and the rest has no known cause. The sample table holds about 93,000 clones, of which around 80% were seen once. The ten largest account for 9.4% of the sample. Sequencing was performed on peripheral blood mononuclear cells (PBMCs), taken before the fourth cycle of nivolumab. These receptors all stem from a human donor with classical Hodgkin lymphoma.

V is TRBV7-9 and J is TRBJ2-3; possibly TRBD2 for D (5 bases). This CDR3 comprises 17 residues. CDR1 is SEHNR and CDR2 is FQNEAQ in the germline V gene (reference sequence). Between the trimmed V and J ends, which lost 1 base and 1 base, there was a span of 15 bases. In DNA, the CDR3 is TGTGCCAGCAGCTTAGGGCGGAGCGGCGGCGGCACAGATACGCAGTATTTT. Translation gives CASSLGRSGGGTDTQYF.

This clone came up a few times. The CDR3 DNA is TGTGCCATCCGCCGGGACAGGGGCCACGAGCAGTACTTC. It encodes CAIRRDRGHEQYF. J is TRBJ2-7 and V is TRBV28; TRBD1 aligns across 10 bases. The J segment lost 5 bases and the V segment lost 10 bases, leaving 8 bases of the junction unmatched. CDR1 and CDR2 from the germline V gene are MDHEN and SYDVKM. This CDR3 is built from 13 residues.

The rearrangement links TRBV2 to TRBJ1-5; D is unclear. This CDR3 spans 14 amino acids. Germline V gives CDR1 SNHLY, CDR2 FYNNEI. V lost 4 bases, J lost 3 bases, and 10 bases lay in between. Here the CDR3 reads CASSGSTDNQPQHF. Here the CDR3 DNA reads TGTGCCAGCAGTGGATCTACAGACAATCAGCCCCAGCATTTT.

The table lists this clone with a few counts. Here the CDR3 reads CASSASGGAPRGTDTQYF. For the CDR3, the DNA is TGTGCCAGCAGCGCCAGCGGGGGGGCCCCCCGAGGCACAGATACGCAGTATTTT. The rearrangement uses TRBV9 and TRBJ2-3; 10 bases fit TRBD2. The CDR3 is made up of 18 amino acids. The V segment lost 3 bases and the J segment 1 base; nucleotides outside the gene matches: 11. Per the germline V gene, CDR1 is SGDLS and CDR2 is YYNGEE.

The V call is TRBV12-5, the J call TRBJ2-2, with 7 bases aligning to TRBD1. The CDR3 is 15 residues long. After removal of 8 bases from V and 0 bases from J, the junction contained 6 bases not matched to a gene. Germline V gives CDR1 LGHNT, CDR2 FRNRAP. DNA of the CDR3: TGTGCTAGTCGCCCCGGACAGGCGAACACCGGGGAGCTGTTTTTT. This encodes CASRPGQANTGELFF.

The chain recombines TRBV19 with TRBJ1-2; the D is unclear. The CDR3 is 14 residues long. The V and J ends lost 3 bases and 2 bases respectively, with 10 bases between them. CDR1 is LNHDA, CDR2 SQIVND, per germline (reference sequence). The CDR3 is CASSIPAENYGYTF. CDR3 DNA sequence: TGTGCCAGTAGTATTCCGGCAGAGAACTATGGCTACACCTTC.

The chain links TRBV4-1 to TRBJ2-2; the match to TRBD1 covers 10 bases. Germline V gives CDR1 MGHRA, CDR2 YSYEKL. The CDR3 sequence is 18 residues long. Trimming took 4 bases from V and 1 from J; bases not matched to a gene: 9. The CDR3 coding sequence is TGCGCCAGCAGCCGCCCCCCGGGACAGGGGATGAACACCGGGGAGCTGTTTTTT. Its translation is CASSRPPGQGMNTGELFF.

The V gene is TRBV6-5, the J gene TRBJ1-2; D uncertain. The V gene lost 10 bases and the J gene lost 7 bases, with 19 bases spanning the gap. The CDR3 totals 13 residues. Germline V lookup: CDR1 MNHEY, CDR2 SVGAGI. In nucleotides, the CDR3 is TGTGCCACCCAACCAGGCTCCTGGGGTGGCTACACCTTC. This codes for CATQPGSWGGYTF.

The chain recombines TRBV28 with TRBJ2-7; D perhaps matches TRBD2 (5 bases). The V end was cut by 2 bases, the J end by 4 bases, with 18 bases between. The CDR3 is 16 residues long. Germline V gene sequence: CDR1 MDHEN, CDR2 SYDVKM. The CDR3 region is CASSLVLGKYLYEQYF. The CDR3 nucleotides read TGTGCCAGCAGTTTAGTTCTCGGGAAATACCTTTACGAGCAGTACTTC. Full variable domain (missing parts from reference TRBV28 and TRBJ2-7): DVKVTQSSRYLVKRTGEKVFLECVQDMDHENMFWYRQDPGLGLRLIYFSYDVKMKEKGDIPEGYSVSREKKERFSLILESASTNQTSMYLCASSLVLGKYLYEQYFGPGTRLTVT.

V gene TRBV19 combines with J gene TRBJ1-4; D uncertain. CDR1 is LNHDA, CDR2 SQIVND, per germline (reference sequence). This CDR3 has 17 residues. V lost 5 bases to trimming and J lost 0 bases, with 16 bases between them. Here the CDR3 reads CASSPNWAFSTNEKLFF. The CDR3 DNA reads TGTGCCAGTAGTCCAAATTGGGCATTTTCAACTAATGAAAAACTGTTTTTT.

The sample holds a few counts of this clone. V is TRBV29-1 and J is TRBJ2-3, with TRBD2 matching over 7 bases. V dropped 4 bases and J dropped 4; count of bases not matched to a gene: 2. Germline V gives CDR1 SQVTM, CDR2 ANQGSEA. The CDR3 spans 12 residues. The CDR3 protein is CSVVLAADTQYF. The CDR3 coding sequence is TGCAGCGTTGTTCTAGCGGCAGATACGCAGTATTTT.

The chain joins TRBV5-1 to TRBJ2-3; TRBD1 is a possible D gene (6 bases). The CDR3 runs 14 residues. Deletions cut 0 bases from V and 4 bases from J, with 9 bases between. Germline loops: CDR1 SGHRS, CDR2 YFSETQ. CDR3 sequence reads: CASSLGQVADTQYF. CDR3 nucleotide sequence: TGCGCCAGCAGCTTGGGACAGGTGGCAGATACGCAGTATTTT.

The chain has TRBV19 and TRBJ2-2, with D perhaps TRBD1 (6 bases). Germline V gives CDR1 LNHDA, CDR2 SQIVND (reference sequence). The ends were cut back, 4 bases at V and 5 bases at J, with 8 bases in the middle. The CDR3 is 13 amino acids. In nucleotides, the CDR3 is TGTGCCAGTAGTAGGCAGGGGACCGGGGAGCTGTTTTTT. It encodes CASSRQGTGELFF.

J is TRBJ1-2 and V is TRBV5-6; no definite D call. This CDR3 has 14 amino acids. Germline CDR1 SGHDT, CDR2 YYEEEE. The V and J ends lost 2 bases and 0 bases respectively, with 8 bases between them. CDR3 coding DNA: TGTGCCAGCAGCTTAGTGAGTGCTAACTATGGCTACACCTTC. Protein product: CASSLVSANYGYTF. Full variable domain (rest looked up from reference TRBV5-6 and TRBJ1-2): DAGVTQSPTHLIKTRGQQVTLRCSPKSGHDTVSWYQQALGQGPQFIFQYYEEEERQRGNFPDRFSGHQFPNYSSELNVNALLLGDSALYLCASSLVSANYGYTFGSGTRLTVV.

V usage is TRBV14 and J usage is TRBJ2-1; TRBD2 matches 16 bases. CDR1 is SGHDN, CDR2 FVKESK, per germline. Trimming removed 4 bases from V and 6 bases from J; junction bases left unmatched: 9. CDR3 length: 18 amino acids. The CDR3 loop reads CASSRDRGLAGGPNEQFF. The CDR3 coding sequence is TGTGCCAGCAGCCGGGACAGGGGACTAGCGGGAGGGCCCAATGAGCAGTTCTTC.

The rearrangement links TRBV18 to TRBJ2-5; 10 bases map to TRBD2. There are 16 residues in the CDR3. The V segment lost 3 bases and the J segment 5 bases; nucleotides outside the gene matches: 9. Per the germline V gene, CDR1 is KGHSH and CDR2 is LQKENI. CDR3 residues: CASSPSRSGGAETQYF. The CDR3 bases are TGTGCCAGCTCACCTAGTCGGAGCGGGGGGGCTGAGACCCAGTACTTC.

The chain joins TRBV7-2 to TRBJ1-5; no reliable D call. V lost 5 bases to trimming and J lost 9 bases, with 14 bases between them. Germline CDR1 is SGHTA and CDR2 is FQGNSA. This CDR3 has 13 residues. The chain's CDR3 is CASSNHPGLPQHF. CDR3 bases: TGTGCCAGCAGCAACCACCCAGGCCTGCCCCAGCATTTT.

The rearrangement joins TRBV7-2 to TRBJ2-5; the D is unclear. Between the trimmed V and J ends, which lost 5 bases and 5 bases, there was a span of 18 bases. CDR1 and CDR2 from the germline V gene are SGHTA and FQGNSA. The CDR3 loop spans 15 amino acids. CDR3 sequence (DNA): TGTGCCAGCAGCCCCGAAGGATACAAAGGGGAGACCCAGTACTTC. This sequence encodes CASSPEGYKGETQYF.

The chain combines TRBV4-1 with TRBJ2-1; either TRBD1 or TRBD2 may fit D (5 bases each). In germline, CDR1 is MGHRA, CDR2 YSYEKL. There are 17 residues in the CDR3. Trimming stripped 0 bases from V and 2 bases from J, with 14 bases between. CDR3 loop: CASSQDSGTRTYNEQFF. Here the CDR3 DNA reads TGCGCCAGCAGCCAAGACTCCGGGACCAGGACCTACAATGAGCAGTTCTTC.

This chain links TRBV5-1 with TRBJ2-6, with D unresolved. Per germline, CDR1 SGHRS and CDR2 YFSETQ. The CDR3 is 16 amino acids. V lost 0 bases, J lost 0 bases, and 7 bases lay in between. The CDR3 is CASSLARNSGANVLTF. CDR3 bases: TGCGCCAGCAGCTTGGCCCGGAACTCTGGGGCCAACGTCCTGACTTTC.

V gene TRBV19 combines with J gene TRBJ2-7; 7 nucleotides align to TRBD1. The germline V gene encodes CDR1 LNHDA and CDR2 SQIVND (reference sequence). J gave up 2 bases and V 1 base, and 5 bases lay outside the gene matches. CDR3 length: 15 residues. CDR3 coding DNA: TGTGCCAGTAGTATAGGAGGGGGCCGTCCCTACGAGCAGTACTTC. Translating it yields CASSIGGGRPYEQYF.

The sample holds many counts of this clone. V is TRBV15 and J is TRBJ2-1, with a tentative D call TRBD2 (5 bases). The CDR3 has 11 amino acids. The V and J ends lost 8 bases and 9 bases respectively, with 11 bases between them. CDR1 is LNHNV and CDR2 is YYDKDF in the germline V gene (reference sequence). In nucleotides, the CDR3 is TGTGCCACCCCCCGTGGGAGTGAGCAGTTCTTC. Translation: CATPRGSEQFF. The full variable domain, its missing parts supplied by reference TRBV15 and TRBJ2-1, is DAMVIQNPRYQVTQFGKPVTLSCSQTLNHNVMYWYQQKSSQAPKLLFHYYDKDFNNEADTPDNFQSRRPNTSFCFLDIRSPGLGDTAMYLCATPRGSEQFFGPGTRLTVL.

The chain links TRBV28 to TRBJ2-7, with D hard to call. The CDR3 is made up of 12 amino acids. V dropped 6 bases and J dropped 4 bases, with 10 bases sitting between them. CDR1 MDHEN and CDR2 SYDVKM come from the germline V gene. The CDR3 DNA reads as TGTGCCAGCAGCTTTGGGGTTTACGAGCAGTACTTC. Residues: CASSFGVYEQYF. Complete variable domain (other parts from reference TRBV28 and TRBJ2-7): DVKVTQSSRYLVKRTGEKVFLECVQDMDHENMFWYRQDPGLGLRLIYFSYDVKMKEKGDIPEGYSVSREKKERFSLILESASTNQTSMYLCASSFGVYEQYFGPGTRLTVT.

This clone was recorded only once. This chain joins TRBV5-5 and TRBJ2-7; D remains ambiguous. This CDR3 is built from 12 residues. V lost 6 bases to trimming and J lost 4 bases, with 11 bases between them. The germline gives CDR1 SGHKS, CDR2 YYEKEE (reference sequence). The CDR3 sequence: CASTQDEYEQYF. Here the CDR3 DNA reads TGTGCCAGCACCCAGGACGAGTACGAGCAGTACTTC. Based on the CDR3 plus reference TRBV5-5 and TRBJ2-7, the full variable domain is DAGVTQSPTHLIKTRGQQVTLRCSPISGHKSVSWYQQVLGQGPQFIFQYYEKEERGRGNFPDRFSARQFPNYSSELNVNALLLGDSALYLCASTQDEYEQYFGPGTRLTVT.

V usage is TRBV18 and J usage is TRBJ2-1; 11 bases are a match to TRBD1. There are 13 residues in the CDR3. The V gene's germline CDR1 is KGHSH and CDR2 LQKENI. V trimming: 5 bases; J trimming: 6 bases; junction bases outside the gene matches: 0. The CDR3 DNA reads TGTGCCAGCTCAGGGACAGGGGGCAATGAGCAGTTCTTC. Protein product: CASSGTGGNEQFF.

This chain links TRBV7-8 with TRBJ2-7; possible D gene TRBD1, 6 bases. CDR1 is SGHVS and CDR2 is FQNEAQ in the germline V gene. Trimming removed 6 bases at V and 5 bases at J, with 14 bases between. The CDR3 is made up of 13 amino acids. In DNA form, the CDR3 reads TGTGCCAGCAGTTGGGCACAGGGCCACGAGCAGTACTTC. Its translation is CASSWAQGHEQYF.

The CDR3 spells CASSFGTASSYNEQFF. CDR3 DNA: TGTGCCAGCAGCTTCGGGACAGCGAGCTCCTACAATGAGCAGTTCTTC. The chain links TRBV7-6 to TRBJ2-1; 7 positions match TRBD1. The CDR3 length is 16 residues. Looked up from germline, CDR1 is SGHVS and CDR2 is FNYEAQ. Trimming at V came to 3 bases and at J to 0 bases, leaving 5 bases not matched to a gene.